This TCR beta chain was sequenced for a study of blood T cell repertoires in COVID-19. As for the study in general: The origin of the acute and convalescent COVID-19 samples was the United States, Italy and Spain.

V lost 1 base and J lost 2, with 12 bases in between. Looked up from germline, CDR1 is SGHNT and CDR2 is YENEEA. This CDR3 comprises 16 residues. Measured with immunoSEQ multiplex PCR; TCRdb has only the in-frame clones, and not every one. This table holds some 240,000 clones, roughly 86% found once. Sequencing was carried out using PBMCs or T cells enriched from blood (not recorded which). This clonotype originated in a middle-aged woman with acute COVID-19. The rearrangement joins TRBV11-3 to TRBJ1-3; D is ambiguous. CDR3 region: CASSLVRGSTGNTIYF. Here the CDR3 DNA reads TGTGCCAGCAGCTTAGTCCGGGGAAGCACTGGAAACACCATATATTTT.